Each of the 30 T cell receptor beta chains below was sequenced from the same sample in a study of blood T cell repertoires in COVID-19. The assay was immunoSEQ multiplex PCR, and TCRdb's table has in-frame clones only and misses some. The table shows about 170,000 clones, with around 82% occurring only once. Sequencing input: PBMCs or T cells enriched from blood (not recorded which). The receptors come from a woman in her forties or fifties in a cohort exposed to, infected with or recovered from COVID-19 (not recorded which).

This sequence joins TRBV18 and TRBJ2-7; 11 bases are a match to TRBD2. Germline V gives CDR1 KGHSH, CDR2 LQKENI. With 0 bases clipped from V and 6 bases from J, the junction kept 10 bases outside the gene matches. The CDR3 covers 17 residues. CDR3 coding DNA: TGTGCCAGCTCACCACCGCTAGCGGGAGGCCAACACGTCGAGCAGTACTTC. Residues: CASSPPLAGGQHVEQYF.

This chain links TRBV9 with TRBJ1-2, with TRBD1 matching 7 bases. Germline values: CDR1 SGDLS, CDR2 YYNGEE. The ends lost 4 bases at V and 8 bases at J; junction bases unmatched: 5. This CDR3 comprises 12 residues. The CDR3 bases are TGTGCCAGCAGCATCCGACAGGGCGGCTACACCTTC. It encodes CASSIRQGGYTF.

The chain employs TRBV7-8 and TRBJ1-4; 8 nucleotides match TRBD1. V shed 5 bases and J 4 bases; nucleotides not matched to a gene: 6. This CDR3 region has 15 residues. From germline, CDR1 is SGHVS and CDR2 FQNEAQ. The CDR3 DNA reads as TGTGCCAGCAGCACGGGGACAGGACTTAATGAAAAACTGTTTTTT. It encodes CASSTGTGLNEKLFF.

This rearrangement joins TRBV24-1 to TRBJ1-5; the D gene is possibly TRBD1 (6 bases). The ends were cut back, 5 bases at V and 7 bases at J, with 14 bases in the middle. Germline loops: CDR1 KGHDR, CDR2 SFDVKD. The CDR3 extends over 14 amino acids. This chain's CDR3 is CATSGSGAEQPQHF. CDR3 DNA: TGTGCCACCAGTGGGTCAGGGGCGGAGCAGCCCCAGCATTTT.

This rearrangement joins TRBV12-3 or TRBV12-4 to TRBJ1-5; D is ambiguous. This CDR3 has 13 residues. Trimming stripped 0 bases from V and 4 bases from J, with 4 bases between. The DNA of the CDR3 is TGTGCCAGCAGTTTAGCCTCTAATCAGCCCCAGCATTTT. Its translation is CASSLASNQPQHF.

V and J are TRBV5-4 and TRBJ1-4; 7 bases are shared with TRBD1. This CDR3 has 15 residues. V lost 2 bases, J lost 7 bases, and 8 bases stayed unmatched. Germline V gene sequence: CDR1 SGHNT, CDR2 YYREEE (reference sequence). The DNA for the CDR3 is TGTGCCAGCAGCTTACGGACAGGCGAGAGTGAAAAACTGTTTTTT. It codes for CASSLRTGESEKLFF. The complete variable domain, with remaining parts taken from reference TRBV5-4 and TRBJ1-4, reads ETGVTQSPTHLIKTRGQQVTLRCSSQSGHNTVSWYQQALGQGPQFIFQYYREEENGRGNFPPRFSGLQFPNYSSELNVNALELDDSALYLCASSLRTGESEKLFFGSGTQLSVL.

The chain has TRBV6-6 and TRBJ1-1, with TRBD1 matching 7 bases. This CDR3 spans 14 amino acids. Trimming took 6 bases from V and 3 from J; bases not matched to a gene: 7. Germline-derived CDR1 and CDR2 are MNHNY and SVGAGI (reference sequence). CDR3 protein: CASRINTGDTEAFF. As DNA, the CDR3 is TGTGCCAGCAGAATTAATACAGGGGACACTGAAGCTTTCTTT.

This chain links TRBV6-6 with TRBJ1-1, with D uncertain. The CDR3 totals 15 residues. Germline V gene sequence: CDR1 MNHNY, CDR2 SVGAGI (reference sequence). V was cut by 6 bases and J by 1 base, with 15 bases left in between. The CDR3 bases are TGTGCCAGCAGGGAGAACTACCAGACGAACACTGAAGCTTTCTTT. Translating gives CASRENYQTNTEAFF.

The rearrangement links TRBV7-2 to TRBJ1-4; D gene uncertain. Trimming took 5 bases from V and 8 from J, leaving 12 bases between them. The CDR3 spans 13 residues. Germline V lookup: CDR1 SGHTA, CDR2 FQGNSA. Written as DNA, the CDR3 is TGTGCCAGCAGCCGCCAGGATCGAGAAAAACTGTTTTTT. Its translation: CASSRQDREKLFF.

The chain recombines TRBV10-3 with TRBJ2-7, with 7 nucleotides matching TRBD1. In germline, CDR1 is ENHRY, CDR2 SYGVKD. The CDR3 loop spans 13 amino acids. V gave up 6 bases and J gave up 3 bases; unmatched junction bases: 5. The CDR3 sequence: CAIRGDSSYEQYF. In DNA form, the CDR3 reads TGTGCCATCAGGGGGGACAGTAGCTACGAGCAGTACTTC.

The chain is built from TRBV11-2 and TRBJ2-7; D gene ambiguous. CDR1 and CDR2 from the germline V gene are SGHAT and FQNNGV. The CDR3 has 15 amino acids. V dropped 1 base and J dropped 6 bases, with 16 bases sitting between them. CDR3 bases: TGTGCCAGCAGCTTAGGTGGCAGGCCGTTGGGCGAGCAGTACTTC. Its protein product is CASSLGGRPLGEQYF. The whole variable domain, filled in from reference TRBV11-2 and TRBJ2-7, reads EAGVAQSPRYKIIEKRQSVAFWCNPISGHATLYWYQQILGQGPKLLIQFQNNGVVDDSQLPKDRFSAERLKGVDSTLKIQPAKLEDSAVYLCASSLGGRPLGEQYFGPGTRLTVT.

This clone was seen a single time. The rearrangement links TRBV7-9 to TRBJ2-2; D unresolved. The CDR3 consists of 12 residues. Deletions cut 7 bases from V and 6 bases from J, with 9 bases between. Germline CDR1 is SEHNR and CDR2 is FQNEAQ (reference sequence). The CDR3 region is CASTVTAGELFF. CDR3 DNA: TGTGCCAGCACCGTAACTGCCGGGGAGCTGTTTTTT.

This chain joins TRBV28 and TRBJ2-7; 7 bases are shared with TRBD1. There are 13 residues in the CDR3. V lost 6 bases, J lost 5 bases, and 7 bases stayed unmatched. The germline V gene encodes CDR1 MDHEN and CDR2 SYDVKM. The CDR3 here is CASRETGWHEQYF. Here the CDR3 DNA reads TGTGCCAGCAGAGAGACAGGGTGGCACGAGCAGTACTTC.

This chain uses TRBV19 with TRBJ2-3, with TRBD1 identical over 7 bases. The CDR3 is made up of 15 amino acids. Germline CDR1 LNHDA, CDR2 SQIVND (reference sequence). V shed 3 bases and J 2 bases; nucleotides not matched to a gene: 5. The CDR3 reads CASSIHRGYTDTQYF. The CDR3 DNA sequence: TGTGCCAGTAGTATCCACAGGGGATACACAGATACGCAGTATTTT.

V is TRBV19 and J is TRBJ2-3, with 10 bases aligning to TRBD2. Per germline, CDR1 LNHDA and CDR2 SQIVND (reference sequence). The CDR3 is 15 residues long. With 3 bases clipped from V and 1 base from J, the junction kept 1 base outside the gene matches. In DNA form, the CDR3 reads TGTGCCAGTAGTATTACTAGCGGGGGCACAGATACGCAGTATTTT. This gives the protein CASSITSGGTDTQYF. Using reference TRBV19 and TRBJ2-3 for the parts outside the CDR3, the full variable domain is DGGITQSPKYLFRKEGQNVTLSCEQNLNHDAMYWYRQDPGQGLRLIYYSQIVNDFQKGDIAEGYSVSREKKESFPLTVTSAQKNPTAFYLCASSITSGGTDTQYFGPGTRLTVL.

The chain recombines TRBV28 with TRBJ2-7; 8 bases align to TRBD2. Germline lookup yields CDR1 MDHEN and CDR2 SYDVKM. There are 14 residues in the CDR3. J was trimmed by 5 bases and V by 5 bases; bases with no gene match: 8. CDR3: CASSGRLASNEQYF. The CDR3 nucleotides read TGTGCCAGCAGTGGGAGACTAGCGTCAAACGAGCAGTACTTC.

In its sample, this clone was seen once. DNA for the CDR3: TGTGCCAGCAGCGCTAGCGGGGGCTCCTCCTACAATGAGCAGTTCTTC. Amino acids: CASSASGGSSYNEQFF. The rearrangement uses TRBV5-5 and TRBJ2-1, with 10 bases matching TRBD2. CDR1 is SGHKS, CDR2 YYEKEE, per germline (reference sequence). The CDR3 extends over 16 amino acids. The V and J ends lost 4 bases and 0 bases, in that order; junction bases with no gene match: 4.

The chain combines TRBV28 with TRBJ1-2; tentatively, D is TRBD1 (6 bases). Germline lookup yields CDR1 MDHEN and CDR2 SYDVKM. V lost 6 bases to trimming and J lost 6 bases, with 14 bases between them. The length of the CDR3 is 13 residues. The CDR3 here is CASRGPDRHGYTF. For the CDR3, the DNA is TGTGCCAGCAGGGGCCCGGACAGACATGGCTACACCTTC.

The chain couples TRBV24-1 to TRBJ2-5; 9 bases are a match to TRBD2. V dropped 3 bases and J dropped 5; count of bases not matched to a gene: 9. Germline values: CDR1 KGHDR, CDR2 SFDVKD. CDR3 length: 16 amino acids. The CDR3 coding sequence is TGTGCCACCAGTGATCAAGTCCTAGCGGGGAAGGAGACCCAGTACTTC. This sequence encodes CATSDQVLAGKETQYF.

The chain employs TRBV5-8 and TRBJ2-2; tentatively, D is TRBD1 (5 bases). V was pared by 0 bases and J by 5 bases, with 11 bases between. This CDR3 contains 15 residues. CDR1 SGHTS and CDR2 YDEGEE come from the germline V gene. CDR3 DNA: TGTGCCAGCAGCTTGGACAGGCTGGGGACCGGGGAGCTGTTTTTT. Translating it yields CASSLDRLGTGELFF.

This rearrangement joins TRBV7-2 to TRBJ2-5; a possible D gene is TRBD2 (5 bases). This CDR3 is built from 13 residues. V dropped 5 bases and J dropped 2 bases, with 9 bases sitting between them. The V gene's germline CDR1 is SGHTA and CDR2 FQGNSA. CDR3 bases: TGTGCCAGCAGCGGCCGGACTCAAGAGACCCAGTACTTC. Its protein product is CASSGRTQETQYF.

The genes are TRBV3-1 (or the pseudogene TRBV3-2) and TRBJ2-5; the match to TRBD2 covers 8 bases. The CDR3 is 15 amino acids. Trimming cost V 3 bases and J 5 bases; bases outside gene matches: 8. Per germline, CDR1 LGHDT and CDR2 YNNKEL (reference sequence). For the CDR3, the DNA is TGTGCCAGCAGCCAGGCGGCCGGGAGGGGCGAGACCCAGTACTTC. This gives the protein CASSQAAGRGETQYF.

CDR3 region: CASSPGGGSDEQYF. CDR3 DNA: TGTGCCAGCAGCCCGGGAGGGGGCAGCGACGAGCAGTACTTC. The V and J genes are TRBV7-9 and TRBJ2-7; possibly TRBD2 for D (8 bases). The CDR3 has 14 residues. Germline loops: CDR1 SEHNR, CDR2 FQNEAQ (reference sequence). V was trimmed by 5 bases and J by 5 bases, leaving 16 bases between them.

J is TRBJ2-7 and V is TRBV27; the match to TRBD1 covers 9 bases. The CDR3 is 16 amino acids. V dropped 8 bases and J dropped 2; count of bases not matched to a gene: 13. Per germline, CDR1 MNHEY and CDR2 SMNVEV (reference sequence). The CDR3 DNA is TGTGCCAGCGGGCCCTATAGCAACAGGGGGCCCTACGAGCAGTACTTC. It yields the protein CASGPYSNRGPYEQYF.

V gene TRBV6-2 or TRBV6-3 combines with J gene TRBJ2-2; unclear D gene. The CDR3 consists of 13 residues. The germline gives CDR1 MNHEY, CDR2 SVGEGT. V gave up 2 bases and J gave up 1 base, with 2 bases separating them. The CDR3 DNA sequence: TGTGCCAGCAGTTACCTGAACACCGGGGAGCTGTTTTTT. It yields the protein CASSYLNTGELFF.

The rearrangement links TRBV5-4 to TRBJ2-3; 7 bases match TRBD1. After removal of 4 bases from V and 0 bases from J, the junction contained 14 bases not matched to a gene. The germline V gene encodes CDR1 SGHNT and CDR2 YYREEE (reference sequence). This CDR3 comprises 18 residues. The CDR3 sequence is CASSPGDRATTSTDTQYF. The CDR3 region has the DNA TGTGCCAGCAGCCCCGGAGACAGGGCTACTACTAGCACAGATACGCAGTATTTT.

The chain uses TRBV7-9 and TRBJ1-3; 10 nucleotides line up with TRBD1. V lost 6 bases, J lost 2 bases, and 7 bases stayed unmatched. This CDR3 has 16 amino acids. Per germline, CDR1 SEHNR and CDR2 FQNEAQ (reference sequence). In DNA, the CDR3 is TGTGCCAGCAGTACTGCCGGGACAGGGGCTGGAAACACCATATATTTT. Its protein is CASSTAGTGAGNTIYF.

This clone was detected only a few times. The chain recombines TRBV9 with TRBJ1-4; 7 positions agree with TRBD1. Losses at the gene ends were 6 bases for V and 1 base for J; bases not matched to a gene: 6. Germline V gene lookup returns CDR1 SGDLS and CDR2 YYNGEE. CDR3 length: 15 residues. The CDR3 loop is CASMRRGLTNEKLFF. CDR3 bases: TGTGCCAGCATGCGGAGGGGGCTAACTAATGAAAAACTGTTTTTT.

The CDR3 reads CASSHRTAPGATNEKLFF. CDR3 coding DNA: TGTGCCAGCAGTCACCGGACAGCCCCCGGTGCAACTAATGAAAAACTGTTTTTT. The chain has TRBV2 and TRBJ1-4, with D possibly matching TRBD1 (6 bases). CDR1 SNHLY and CDR2 FYNNEI come from the germline V gene. This CDR3 has 18 amino acids. The V and J ends lost 5 bases and 0 bases respectively, with 19 bases between them.

The chain is built from TRBV19 and TRBJ2-2; no firm D call. Germline CDR1 and CDR2: LNHDA and SQIVND (reference sequence). V was pared by 5 bases and J by 3 bases, with 13 bases between. This CDR3 has 15 residues. CDR3: CASSVLGLDTGELFF. The CDR3 DNA follows: TGTGCCAGTAGTGTCCTCGGGTTGGACACCGGGGAGCTGTTTTTT.